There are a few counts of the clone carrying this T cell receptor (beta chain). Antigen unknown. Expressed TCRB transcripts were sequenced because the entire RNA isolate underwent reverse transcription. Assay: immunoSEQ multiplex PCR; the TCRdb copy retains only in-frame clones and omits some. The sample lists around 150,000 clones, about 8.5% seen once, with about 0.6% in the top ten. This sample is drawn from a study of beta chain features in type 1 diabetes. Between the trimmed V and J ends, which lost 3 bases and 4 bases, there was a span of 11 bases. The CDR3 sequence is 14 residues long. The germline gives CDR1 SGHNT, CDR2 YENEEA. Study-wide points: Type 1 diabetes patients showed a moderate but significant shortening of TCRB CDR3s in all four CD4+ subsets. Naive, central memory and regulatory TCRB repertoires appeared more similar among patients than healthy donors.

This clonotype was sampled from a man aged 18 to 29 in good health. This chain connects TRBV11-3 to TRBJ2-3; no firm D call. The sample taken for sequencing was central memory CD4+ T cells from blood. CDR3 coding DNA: TGTGCCAGCAGCTTCTATAGTTCCTCAGATACGCAGTATTTT. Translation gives CASSFYSSSDTQYF.